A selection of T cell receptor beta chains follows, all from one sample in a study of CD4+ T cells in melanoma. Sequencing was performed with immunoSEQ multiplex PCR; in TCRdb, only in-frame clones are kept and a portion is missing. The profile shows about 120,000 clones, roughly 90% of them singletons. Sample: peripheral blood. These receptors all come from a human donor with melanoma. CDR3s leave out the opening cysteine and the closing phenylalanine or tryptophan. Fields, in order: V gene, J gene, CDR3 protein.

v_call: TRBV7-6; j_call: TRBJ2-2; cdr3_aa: ASSSAQGKNGELF
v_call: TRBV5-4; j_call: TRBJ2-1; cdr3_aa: ASSLKQGSSYNEQF
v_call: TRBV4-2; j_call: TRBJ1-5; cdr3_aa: ASSQHRGGYGPQH
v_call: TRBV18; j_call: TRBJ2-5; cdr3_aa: ASSPDAGGTQY
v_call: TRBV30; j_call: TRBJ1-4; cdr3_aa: AWSNGGNQEKLF
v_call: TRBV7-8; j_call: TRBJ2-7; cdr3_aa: ASSQDRGGFYEQY
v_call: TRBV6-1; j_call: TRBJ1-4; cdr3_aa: ASSWEGAGEKLF
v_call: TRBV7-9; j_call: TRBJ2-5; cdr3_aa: ASSLSGETQY
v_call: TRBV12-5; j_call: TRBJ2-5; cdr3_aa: ASGCRDKDQETQY
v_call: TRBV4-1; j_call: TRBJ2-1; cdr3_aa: ASSQSPGPSYNEQF
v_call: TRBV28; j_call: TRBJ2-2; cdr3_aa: ASSPPGRVGTGELF
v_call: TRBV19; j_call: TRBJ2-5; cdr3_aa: ASSILGSKTQY
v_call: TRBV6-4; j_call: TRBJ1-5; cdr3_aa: ASPGGSNQPQH
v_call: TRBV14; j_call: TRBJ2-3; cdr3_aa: ASSHWGRVADTQY
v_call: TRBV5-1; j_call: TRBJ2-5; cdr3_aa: ASSPLQGRQETQY
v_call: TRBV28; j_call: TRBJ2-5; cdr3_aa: ASNQWGGWNQETQY
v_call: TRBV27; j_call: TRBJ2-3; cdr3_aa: ASNRDRGADTQY
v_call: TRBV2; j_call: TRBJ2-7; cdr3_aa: ASQNLWDRDYEQY
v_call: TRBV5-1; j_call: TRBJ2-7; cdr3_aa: ASSLQGQGDYEQY
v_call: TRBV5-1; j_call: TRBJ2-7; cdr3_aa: ASSLGTGGHYEQY
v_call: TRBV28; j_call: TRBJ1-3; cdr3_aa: ASSRGFDSGNTIY
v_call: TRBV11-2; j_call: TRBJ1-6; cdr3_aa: ASSHRGIKSSSYNSPLH
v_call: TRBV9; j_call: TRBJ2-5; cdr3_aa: ASSSNQETQY
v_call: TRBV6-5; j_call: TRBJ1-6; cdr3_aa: ASCPGQGIPPLH
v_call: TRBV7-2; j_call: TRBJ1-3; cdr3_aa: ASSDPGGNTIY
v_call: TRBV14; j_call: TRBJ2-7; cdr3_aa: ASSQDRGTSASEQY
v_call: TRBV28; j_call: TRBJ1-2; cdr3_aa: ASSLEGDYGYT
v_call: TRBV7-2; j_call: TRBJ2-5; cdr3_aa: ASSAGLADGQETQY
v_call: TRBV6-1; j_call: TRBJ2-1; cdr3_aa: ASSTTRGQEGEQF
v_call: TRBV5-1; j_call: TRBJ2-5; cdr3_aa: ASSLASPQETQY
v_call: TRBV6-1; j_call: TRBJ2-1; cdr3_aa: ASSRTGGLYNEQF
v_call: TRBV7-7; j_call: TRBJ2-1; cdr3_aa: ASSLRLAGDEQF
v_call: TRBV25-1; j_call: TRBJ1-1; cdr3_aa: ASSEHLQGRDTEAF
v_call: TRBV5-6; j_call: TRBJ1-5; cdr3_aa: ASSFRDRQHQPQH
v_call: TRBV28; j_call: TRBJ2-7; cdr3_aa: ASSLWGADLYEQY
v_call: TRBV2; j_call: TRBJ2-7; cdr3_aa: ASSATALREQY
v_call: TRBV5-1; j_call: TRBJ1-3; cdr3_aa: ASSLGQVSSGNTIY
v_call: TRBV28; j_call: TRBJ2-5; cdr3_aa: ASFGLAGGFQETQY
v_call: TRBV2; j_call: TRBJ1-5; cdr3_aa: ASSVEQGGISNQPQH
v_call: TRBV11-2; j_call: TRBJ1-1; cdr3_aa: ASSLEVRVPEAF
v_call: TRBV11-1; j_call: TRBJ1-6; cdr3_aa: ASSYRDRGRNSPLH
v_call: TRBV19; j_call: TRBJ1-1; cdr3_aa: ASSTGQGNTEAF
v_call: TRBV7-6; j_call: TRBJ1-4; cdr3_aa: ASSSQGGVNEKLF
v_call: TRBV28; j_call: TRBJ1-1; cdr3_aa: ASSLQGANLAF
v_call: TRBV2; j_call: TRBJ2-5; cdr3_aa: ASSEPSGGFWETQY
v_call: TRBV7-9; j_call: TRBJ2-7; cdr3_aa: ASSFPLAIEQY
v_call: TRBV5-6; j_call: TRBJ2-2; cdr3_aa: ASSLRAGETTGELF
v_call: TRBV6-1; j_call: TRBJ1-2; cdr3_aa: ASSDGPLGYT
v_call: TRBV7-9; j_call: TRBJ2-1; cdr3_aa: ASSLGGLAGGRDNEQF
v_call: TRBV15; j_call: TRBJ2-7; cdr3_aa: ATSQGGGYEQY
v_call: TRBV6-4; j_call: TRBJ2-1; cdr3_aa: ASSVDRRNYNEQF
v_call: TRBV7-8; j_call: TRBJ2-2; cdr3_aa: ASSYLDRFYGGELF
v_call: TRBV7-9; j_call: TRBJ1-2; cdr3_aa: ASSPPERLNYGYT
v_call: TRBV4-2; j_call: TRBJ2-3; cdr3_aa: ASSPGPRDTQY
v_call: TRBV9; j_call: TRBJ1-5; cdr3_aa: ASSPTPYSNQPQH
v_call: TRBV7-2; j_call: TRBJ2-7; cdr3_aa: ASSLNPLVPGTTLYEQY
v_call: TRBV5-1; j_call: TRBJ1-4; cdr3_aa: ASSQRTSDMYEKLF